This T cell receptor (beta chain) was sequenced during a study of CXCR3-negative and CXCR3-positive naive CD8 T cells. Naive CD8+ T cells displayed a CD45RO-CCR7+CD27+CD95- phenotype. With respect to this clonotype: Its target is unknown.

General study findings and limits: The TRB CDR3s that CXCR3-positive naive cells carried were more hydrophobic than those of CXCR3-negative naive cells. The study found comparably high diversity in both naive subsets and much lower diversity in memory CD8+ cells.

Preparation of TRB cDNA libraries relied on 5' RACE carrying UMI labels. TCRdb reprocessed the 5' RACE reads and keeps a single row for each CDR3 protein, giving no DNA. The repertoire table contains 150,000 or so distinct CDR3 sequences. The source of this sequence is a human donor in good health. Some clones in this sample may be carry-over from other donors' samples. The sequencing input was naive CXCR3+ CD8+ T cells from blood. This sample's subset: CD45RO-CCR7+CD27+CD95- naive CD8+ T cells expressing CXCR3 (TNR3+).

The chain's CDR3 is CASSHSSSGANVLTF. This sequence joins TRBV27 and TRBJ2-6. Germline CDR1 and CDR2: MNHEY and SMNVEV (reference sequence). There are 15 residues in the CDR3. Looking up the rest from reference TRBV27 and TRBJ2-6 gives the full variable domain: EAQVTQNPRYLITVTGKKLTVTCSQNMNHEYMSWYRQDPGLGLRQIYYSMNVEVTDKGDVPEGYKVSRKEKRNFPLILESPSPNQTSLYFCASSHSSSGANVLTFGAGSRLTVL.